This TCR beta chain was obtained from a study of cytomegalovirus exposure and HLA in healthy donors. About the research overall: Caucasian-associated ancestry cluster membership applied to approximately 80% of 398 genotyped donors.

A multiplex PCR was run with 60 Vbeta primers and 13 Jbeta primers. Per the original data handling: Later work found tens of millions of unique TCR beta chains, with 9.5 million to 14 million shared. Generated by immunoSEQ multiplex PCR, the TCRdb table keeps only in-frame clones and is missing some. For V, J and clone size, that table is used; D and trimming come from the DNA. Recorded for this sample: over 120,000 clones. Overall study results and limits: Presence/absence analyses assumed roughly uniform sequencing depth across donors. Analysis was carried out at a later point, and it linked a missense DCLRE1C variant to TCR beta V- and J-gene trimming.

To note about this clone: Antigen specificity is unknown.

The CDR3 length is 15 residues. Germline V gene lookup returns CDR1 MNHNS and CDR2 SASEGT. V was pared by 7 bases and J by 0 bases, with 13 bases between. The J gene is TRBJ2-1, the V gene TRBV6-1; a possible D gene is TRBD1 (6 bases). The sample comprised PBMCs. The sequence derives from a male donor in good health and CMV-seronegative. This CDR3 is CASTQGGYSYNEQFF. The CDR3 DNA is TGTGCCAGCACCCAAGGGGGTTACTCCTACAATGAGCAGTTCTTC.